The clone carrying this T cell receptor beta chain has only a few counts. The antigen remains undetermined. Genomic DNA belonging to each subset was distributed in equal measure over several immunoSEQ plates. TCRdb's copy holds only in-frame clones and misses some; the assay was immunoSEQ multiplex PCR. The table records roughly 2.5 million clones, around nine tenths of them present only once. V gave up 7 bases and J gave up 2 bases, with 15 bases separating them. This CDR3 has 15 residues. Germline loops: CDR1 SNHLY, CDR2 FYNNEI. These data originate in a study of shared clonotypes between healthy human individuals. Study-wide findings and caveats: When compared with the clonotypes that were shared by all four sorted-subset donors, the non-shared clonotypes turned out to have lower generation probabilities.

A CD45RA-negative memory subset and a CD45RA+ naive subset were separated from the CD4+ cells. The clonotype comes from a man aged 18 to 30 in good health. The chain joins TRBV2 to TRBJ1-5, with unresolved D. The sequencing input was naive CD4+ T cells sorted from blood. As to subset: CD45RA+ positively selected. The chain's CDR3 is CASTEGKPGNQPQHF. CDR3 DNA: TGTGCCAGCACAGAAGGTAAACCCGGCAATCAGCCCCAGCATTTT.